This is a list of T cell receptor beta chains from one sample in a study of control samples from healthy donors and cancer patients. Repertoires were generated with immunoSEQ multiplex PCR, while TCRdb's copy carries only in-frame clones and drops some. The data hold tens of thousands of clones, with approximately 78% observed a single time. Sequenced: blood. Receptors were obtained from a woman aged 55-69 years in good health. CDR3s include the opening cysteine and the closing phenylalanine or tryptophan. The D gene is left open where the match is weak. The size entry is marked missing in some rows and otherwise reads once, few, many or a size class.

v_gene	j_gene	d_gene	abundance	CDR3aa	CDR3nt
TRBV5-8	TRBJ1-5	.	.	CASSFSTGTLNQPQHF	TGTGCCAGCAGCTTCTCTACCGGGACACTAAATCAGCCCCAGCATTTT
TRBV10-1	TRBJ1-1	.	few	CASTSGPRATEAFF	TGCGCCAGCACCTCGGGCCCCAGGGCTACTGAAGCTTTCTTT
TRBV2	TRBJ1-2	TRBD1	.	CASSSDRVNYGYTF	TGTGCCAGCAGTTCGGACAGGGTAAACTATGGCTACACCTTC
TRBV28	TRBJ2-7	.	once	CATTNSYEQYF	TGTGCCACTACAAATTCCTACGAGCAGTACTTC
TRBV19	TRBJ2-2	.	.	CASSIRTSNTGELFF	TGTGCCAGTAGTATCAGGACATCGAACACCGGGGAGCTGTTTTTT
TRBV2	TRBJ1-5	.	.	CASSEALQTDNQPQHF	TGTGCCAGCAGTGAAGCGCTTCAGACAGACAATCAGCCCCAGCATTTT
TRBV6-2/TRBV6-3	TRBJ2-7	TRBD2	once	CASSYGLAGLTYEQYF	TGTGCCAGCAGTTATGGACTAGCGGGGCTAACCTACGAGCAGTACTTC
TRBV4-2	TRBJ2-1	.	.	CASSEAGSGDNEQFF	TGTGCCAGCAGCGAAGCGGGCAGTGGTGACAATGAGCAGTTCTTC
TRBV20-1	TRBJ1-1	.	.	CSASLGVGNTEAFF	TGCAGTGCTAGTTTGGGGGTTGGGAACACTGAAGCTTTCTTT
TRBV29-1	TRBJ2-5	.	once	CSARTDQETQYF	TGCAGCGCCCGGACAGATCAAGAGACCCAGTACTTC
TRBV4-3	TRBJ2-6	.	few	CASSQDGSGANVLTF	TGCGCCAGCAGCCAAGATGGCTCTGGGGCCAACGTCCTGACTTTC
TRBV6-5	TRBJ1-1	.	.	CASSYSRRTEAFF	TGTGCCAGCAGTTACTCCCGGAGGACTGAAGCTTTCTTT
TRBV2	TRBJ1-2	TRBD1	once	CASAYGTGRREYTF	TGTGCCAGCGCTTACGGGACAGGGAGGAGAGAGTACACCTTC
TRBV10-1	TRBJ2-1	.	.	CASSDLSSYNEQFF	TGCGCCAGCAGTGACCTATCCTCCTACAATGAGCAGTTCTTC
TRBV28	TRBJ2-3	TRBD2	.	CASSSDGLAGGTDTQYF	TGTGCCAGCAGTTCCGACGGACTAGCGGGAGGCACAGATACGCAGTATTTT
TRBV3-1/TRBV3-2	TRBJ1-1	.	.	CASSQARSTEAFF	TGTGCCAGCAGCCAAGCCAGGAGTACTGAAGCTTTCTTT
TRBV27	TRBJ2-1	TRBD2	.	CASSLSTSGSSYNEQFF	TGTGCCAGCAGTTTATCGACTAGCGGGAGCTCCTACAATGAGCAGTTCTTC
TRBV4-1	TRBJ1-6	TRBD1	.	CASSQTGNYNSPLHF	TGCGCCAGCAGCCAGACAGGGAACTATAATTCACCCCTCCACTTT
TRBV2	TRBJ1-3	.	.	CASSATGTGNTIYF	TGTGCCAGCAGTGCCACAGGTACAGGAAACACCATATATTTT
TRBV4-3	TRBJ2-1	.	.	CASSQPGQFNEQFF	TGCGCCAGCAGCCAACCAGGACAGTTCAATGAGCAGTTCTTC
TRBV13	TRBJ2-1	.	.	CASSLRRSTYNEQFF	TGTGCCAGCAGCCTTCGACGTTCCACCTACAATGAGCAGTTCTTC
TRBV11-2	TRBJ2-7	.	.	CASSFTSGSSYEQYF	TGTGCCAGCAGCTTTACCAGCGGCAGCTCCTACGAGCAGTACTTC
TRBV6-5	TRBJ1-2	.	.	CASSRQSSGGYTF	TGTGCCAGCAGTAGACAGTCCTCGGGGGGCTACACCTTC
TRBV5-1	TRBJ2-7	TRBD1	.	CASSSQGGGYEQYF	TGCGCCAGCAGCTCACAGGGGGGAGGTTACGAGCAGTACTTC
TRBV12-5	TRBJ1-5	.	once	CASGLEDLISPQHF	TGTGCTAGTGGTTTGGAGGACCTTATTTCGCCCCAGCATTTT
TRBV28	TRBJ2-5	TRBD2	.	CASSSQTSRETQYF	TGTGCCAGCAGTTCGCAGACTAGCCGAGAGACCCAGTACTTC
TRBV14	TRBJ1-6	.	.	CASSQTSGVNSPLHF	TGTGCCAGCAGCCAAACGAGTGGTGTTAATTCACCCCTCCACTTT
TRBV7-7	TRBJ1-3	.	few	CASSLAGGSGNTIYF	TGTGCCAGCAGCTTAGCAGGGGGATCCGGAAACACCATATATTTT
TRBV6-2/TRBV6-3	TRBJ2-7	.	.	CASSGIWESNYEQYF	TGTGCCAGCAGTGGAATATGGGAGAGTAACTACGAGCAGTACTTC
TRBV2	TRBJ1-6	.	.	CASSGRSSYNSPLHF	TGTGCCAGCAGTGGTCGGAGCTCCTATAATTCACCCCTCCACTTT
TRBV7-9	TRBJ1-3	.	.	CASSPAGTAGGNTIYF	TGTGCCAGCAGCCCAGCCGGGACGGCGGGGGGAAACACCATATATTTT
TRBV3-1/TRBV3-2	TRBJ2-4	.	few	CASSQDKVTYLAKNIQYF	TGTGCCAGCAGCCAAGATAAAGTGACATACCTAGCCAAAAACATTCAGTACTTC
TRBV6-5	TRBJ1-3	.	.	CASSYSVGQGRNTIYF	TGTGCCAGCAGTTACTCCGTAGGGCAGGGAAGGAACACCATATATTTT
TRBV18	TRBJ2-2	.	.	CASSRGTDNTGELFF	TGTGCCAGCTCCCGCGGGACCGACAACACCGGGGAGCTGTTTTTT
TRBV5-1	TRBJ2-3	.	few	CASSLLTGTDTQYF	TGCGCCAGCAGCTTGTTGACGGGCACAGATACGCAGTATTTT
TRBV6-2/TRBV6-3	TRBJ1-5	.	.	CASSSDRATSGNQPQHF	TGTGCCAGCAGTTCCGATAGGGCGACCAGTGGCAATCAGCCCCAGCATTTT